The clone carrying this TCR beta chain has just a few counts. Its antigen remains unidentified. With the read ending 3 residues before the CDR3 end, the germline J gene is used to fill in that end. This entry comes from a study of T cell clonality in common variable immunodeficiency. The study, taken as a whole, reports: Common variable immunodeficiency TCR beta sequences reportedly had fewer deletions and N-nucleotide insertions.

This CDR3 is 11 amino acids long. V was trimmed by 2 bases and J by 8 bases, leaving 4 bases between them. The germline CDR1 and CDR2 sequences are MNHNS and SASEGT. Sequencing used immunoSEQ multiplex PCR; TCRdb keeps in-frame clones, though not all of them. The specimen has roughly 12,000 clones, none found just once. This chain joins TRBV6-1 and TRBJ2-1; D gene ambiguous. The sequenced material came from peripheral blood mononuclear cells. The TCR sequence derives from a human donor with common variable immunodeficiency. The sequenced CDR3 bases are TGTGCCAGCAGTGAACTATATGAG. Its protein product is CASSELYE. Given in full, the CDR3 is CASSELYEQFF.